A selection of T cell receptor beta chains follows, all from one sample in a study of blood T cell repertoires in COVID-19. TCRdb keeps only in-frame clones here, not all; method: immunoSEQ multiplex PCR. Among fewer than 500,000 clones listed, roughly four fifths were seen once. The material sequenced was peripheral blood. The receptors were sampled from a human donor with acute or convalescent COVID-19. The donor label of this sample is uncertain. The CDR3 runs from the conserved cysteine through the conserved F or W.

v_gene: TRBV3-1/TRBV3-2; CDR3aa: CASSPISGDYGYTF
v_gene: TRBV2; CDR3aa: CASAREGLTEAFF
v_gene: TRBV4-1; CDR3aa: CASSLDRGVNEQYF
v_gene: TRBV10-1; CDR3aa: CASSEGGLNQPQHF
v_gene: TRBV21-1; CDR3aa: CARRRGYGYTF
v_gene: TRBV6-5; CDR3aa: CASSWTEGTNQPQHF
v_gene: TRBV7-2; CDR3aa: CASSLTGSTEQYF
v_gene: TRBV12-3/TRBV12-4; CDR3aa: CASKGTEYEQYF
v_gene: TRBV7-9; CDR3aa: CASSPGTGGLKEQYF
v_gene: TRBV2; CDR3aa: CASSLQGTTNEKLFF
v_gene: TRBV18; CDR3aa: CASSEVQGPEAFF
v_gene: TRBV5-5; CDR3aa: CASSPNSGASYNEQFF
v_gene: TRBV10-1; CDR3aa: CASSESGGARSGELFF
v_gene: TRBV5-6; CDR3aa: CASSLLGRAGANVLTF
v_gene: TRBV7-2; CDR3aa: CASSLDRGGEKLFF
v_gene: TRBV29-1; CDR3aa: CSVDRLNTEAFF
v_gene: TRBV5-1; CDR3aa: CASSLGVGGGPGITDTQYF
v_gene: TRBV24-1; CDR3aa: CATSEAGGNEQFF
v_gene: TRBV20-1; CDR3aa: CSASSAKEGYTF
v_gene: TRBV5-1; CDR3aa: CASSRSSNSPLHF
v_gene: TRBV5-4; CDR3aa: CASSGRLGANYGYTF
v_gene: TRBV30; CDR3aa: CAWRAGQAFNQPQHF
v_gene: TRBV5-6; CDR3aa: CASSLAGSGQALF
v_gene: TRBV11-2; CDR3aa: CASSADRRYGYTF
v_gene: TRBV30; CDR3aa: CAWSHRARQPQHF
v_gene: TRBV7-2; CDR3aa: CASSLQRGNQPQHF
v_gene: TRBV18; CDR3aa: CASSQTLREKLFF
v_gene: TRBV7-2; CDR3aa: CASSLAGTQYF
v_gene: TRBV12-3/TRBV12-4; CDR3aa: CASSSLAYNEQFF
v_gene: TRBV9; CDR3aa: CASTRQGTNTEAFF
v_gene: TRBV11-2; CDR3aa: CASSLGQAEQYF
v_gene: TRBV15; CDR3aa: CATTLGGYMNTEAFF
v_gene: TRBV27; CDR3aa: CASSLGTTYEQYF
v_gene: TRBV5-1; CDR3aa: CASSLIPGIEAFF
v_gene: TRBV5-1; CDR3aa: CASSLARAANTGELFF
v_gene: TRBV11-1; CDR3aa: CASSLAMNTEAFF